What follows are 29 T cell receptor beta chains derived from one specimen sequenced in a study of T-cell memory formation after mild COVID-19. Using its own MiXCR run on the 5' RACE reads, TCRdb lists one record per CDR3 protein. This table holds about 280,000 distinct CDR3 sequences, roughly 8% found once. Input material: PBMCs or a T cell subset sorted from them (not recorded which). Receptors were obtained from a man between 18 and 29 years old who had mild COVID-19 (a few samples of this study predate the infection). Cell type and time point are not known.

There are many counts of this clonotype. This rearrangement joins TRBV6-6 to TRBJ2-7; TRBD1 matches at 8 bases. The V segment lost 5 bases and the J segment 0 bases; nucleotides outside the gene matches: 3. Germline V gene sequence: CDR1 MNHNY, CDR2 SVGAGI (reference sequence). CDR3 length equals 14 residues. The DNA of the CDR3 is TGTGCCAGCAGTGGGACAGGTGACTCCTACGAGCAGTACTTC. It yields the protein CASSGTGDSYEQYF.

This chain connects TRBV4-1 to TRBJ2-7, with D possibly being TRBD2 (7 bases). The germline gives CDR1 MGHRA, CDR2 YSYEKL. V gave up 2 bases and J gave up 2 bases, with 22 bases separating them. This CDR3 is 18 amino acids long. The CDR3 DNA reads as TGCGCCAGCAGCCAACTATCCCTAGTCCCGGGGGGCCCCTACGAGCAGTACTTC. It encodes CASSQLSLVPGGPYEQYF.

This chain links TRBV7-2 with TRBJ2-3; D remains ambiguous. The germline V and J ends were trimmed by 4 bases and 6 bases, with 11 bases remaining between them. The CDR3 covers 13 residues. Germline-derived CDR1 and CDR2 are SGHTA and FQGNSA. CDR3 sequence: CASSYNTRDTQYF. As DNA, the CDR3 is TGTGCCAGCAGCTACAATACTCGGGATACGCAGTATTTT.

V usage is TRBV6-4 and J usage is TRBJ2-2, with 8 nucleotides matching TRBD2. Germline lookup yields CDR1 MRHNA and CDR2 SNTAGT. The CDR3 contains 15 residues. The junction had 8 bases not matched to a gene; V was cut back by 5 bases and J by 6 bases. CDR3 DNA sequence: TGTGCCAGCAGTCAACTAGCGGCAGGGCCCGGGGAGCTGTTTTTT. This gives the protein CASSQLAAGPGELFF.

This clonotype was seen many times. The chain links TRBV3-1 to TRBJ2-7, with TRBD1 matching 8 bases. Germline CDR1 reads LGHDT; CDR2 reads YNNKEL (reference sequence). The trim removed 5 bases at V and 6 bases at J, leaving 12 bases unmatched. The CDR3 runs 15 residues. CDR3 sequence: CASSLHGQGEAEQYF. The CDR3 nucleotides read TGTGCCAGCAGCTTACACGGACAGGGCGAAGCCGAGCAGTACTTC.

This clonotype was recorded a few times. V gene TRBV7-9 combines with J gene TRBJ2-2, with D perhaps TRBD2 (6 bases). CDR1 is SEHNR and CDR2 is FQNEAQ in the germline V gene (reference sequence). V was cut by 5 bases and J by 3 bases, with 16 bases left in between. This CDR3 comprises 16 residues. CDR3 loop: CASSPGGGIHTGELFF. The CDR3 nucleotides read TGTGCCAGCAGCCCCGGAGGAGGGATACACACCGGGGAGCTGTTTTTT.

This clonotype was seen a handful of times. The chain has TRBV19 and TRBJ2-1, with D perhaps TRBD1 (6 bases). V was trimmed by 6 bases and J by 0 bases, leaving 12 bases between them. Germline CDR1 reads LNHDA; CDR2 reads SQIVND (reference sequence). The CDR3 has 15 amino acids. In nucleotides, the CDR3 is TGTGCCAGTAGGAGAAGGGGGAGCTCCTACAATGAGCAGTTCTTC. Translating gives CASRRRGSSYNEQFF.

This clonotype was detected ten times or more. The rearrangement joins TRBV6-4 to TRBJ2-3, with TRBD2 identical over 10 bases. The length of the CDR3 is 15 residues. Germline CDR1 MRHNA, CDR2 SNTAGT. Unmatched junction bases numbered 2, after V lost 4 bases and J lost 1 base. The CDR3 here is CASSALAGGTDTQYF. CDR3 coding DNA: TGTGCCAGCAGTGCGCTAGCGGGGGGCACAGATACGCAGTATTTT.

This clonotype was found many times. V is TRBV18 and J is TRBJ2-5; 7 bases agree with TRBD2. The trim removed 3 bases at V and 0 bases at J, leaving 4 bases unmatched. The CDR3 has 15 amino acids. From germline, CDR1 is KGHSH and CDR2 LQKENI. For the CDR3, the DNA is TGTGCCAGCTCACCGGGGGAGGGGAACCAAGAGACCCAGTACTTC. Translation: CASSPGEGNQETQYF.

This clonotype has just a few counts. This rearrangement joins TRBV15 to TRBJ2-3; D might be TRBD1 or TRBD2, each matching 6 bases. Per the germline V gene, CDR1 is LNHNV and CDR2 is YYDKDF (reference sequence). V shed 0 bases and J shed 5 bases, with 12 bases lying between them. The CDR3 extends over 15 amino acids. CDR3 region: CATSRDHGGQDTQYF. CDR3 bases: TGTGCCACCAGCAGAGATCATGGGGGGCAAGATACGCAGTATTTT.

In this sample, this clonotype turned up a few times. The chain employs TRBV4-1 and TRBJ1-1; D gene unclear. Germline V gene data show CDR1 as MGHRA and CDR2 as YSYEKL. The CDR3 sequence is 16 residues long. With 4 bases removed from V and 0 bases from J, the gap between germline ends came to 15 bases. CDR3 amino acids: CASSPLSRTLNTEAFF. In DNA, the CDR3 is TGCGCCAGCAGCCCGCTGTCCCGGACCTTGAACACTGAAGCTTTCTTT.

At least ten counts were recorded for this clonotype. The chain links TRBV20-1 to TRBJ1-6, with 11 nucleotides matching TRBD1. The length of the CDR3 is 15 residues. From germline, CDR1 is DFQATT and CDR2 SNEGSKA (reference sequence). The V gene end was trimmed by 6 bases and the J gene end by 9 bases; junction bases not matched to a gene: 10. CDR3 bases: TGCAGTGCAAAGGGCTGGGACAGGGGGGTTTCACCCCTCCACTTT. It specifies CSAKGWDRGVSPLHF.

This clonotype was counted only a few times. The chain has TRBV27 and TRBJ1-2; D gene ambiguous. V was pared by 0 bases and J by 8 bases, with 13 bases between. Germline CDR1 MNHEY, CDR2 SMNVEV (reference sequence). The CDR3 loop spans 14 amino acids. The CDR3 coding sequence is TGTGCCAGCAGTTTATCCCGCGGTGAATGGGGCTACACCTTC. Protein product: CASSLSRGEWGYTF.

This clonotype was observed a few times. CDR3 DNA: TGCAGTGCTAGAACTAGGACAGGGTTCTCTGGGGCCAACGTCCTGACTTTC. Protein sequence: CSARTRTGFSGANVLTF. J is TRBJ2-6 and V is TRBV20-1; 8 bases are a match to TRBD1. This CDR3 spans 17 amino acids. The trim removed 2 bases at V and 0 bases at J, leaving 6 bases unmatched. Germline V lookup: CDR1 DFQATT, CDR2 SNEGSKA (reference sequence).

The chain employs TRBV5-1 and TRBJ1-1; possibly TRBD1 for D (5 bases). Germline lookup yields CDR1 SGHRS and CDR2 YFSETQ. V was pared by 2 bases and J by 7 bases, with 9 bases between. The CDR3 has 12 residues. CDR3 sequence: CASSLGHGEAFF. CDR3 coding DNA: TGCGCCAGCAGCTTAGGACACGGTGAAGCTTTCTTT.

In its sample, this clonotype was seen a few times. This rearrangement joins TRBV27 to TRBJ1-2, with 8 bases fitting TRBD1. Germline V CDR1 and CDR2: MNHEY, SMNVEV (reference sequence). The trim removed 5 bases at V and 8 bases at J, leaving 10 bases unmatched. The CDR3 has 14 amino acids. CDR3 bases: TGTGCCAGCAGTAACCGCCAGGGGGCGCCGGGCTACACCTTC. Residues: CASSNRQGAPGYTF.

This clonotype was counted ten times or more. The chain has TRBV7-9 and TRBJ2-3; the match to TRBD1 covers 7 bases. V shed 5 bases and J 2 bases; nucleotides not matched to a gene: 4. Germline CDR1 reads SEHNR; CDR2 reads FQNEAQ (reference sequence). This CDR3 is built from 14 residues. The CDR3 sequence: CASSQGTATDTQYF. CDR3 nucleotide sequence: TGTGCCAGCAGCCAAGGGACAGCCACAGATACGCAGTATTTT. The variable domain in full, completed from reference TRBV7-9 and TRBJ2-3, reads DTGVSQNPRHKITKRGQNVTFRCDPISEHNRLYWYRQTLGQGPEFLTYFQNEAQLEKSRLLSDRFSAERPKGSFSTLEIQRTEQGDSAMYLCASSQGTATDTQYFGPGTRLTVL.

At least ten counts were recorded for this clonotype. The chain links TRBV19 to TRBJ1-2, with D unresolved. The CDR3 has 11 residues. Germline CDR1 is LNHDA and CDR2 is SQIVND (reference sequence). Trimming pared 6 bases from V and 3 bases from J, leaving 5 bases between. CDR3 sequence reads: CASRRDYGYTF. The CDR3 DNA sequence: TGTGCCAGTAGGCGGGACTATGGCTACACCTTC.

The chain is built from TRBV12-3 or TRBV12-4 and TRBJ2-3; D remains ambiguous. This CDR3 spans 14 amino acids. Trimming stripped 1 base from V and 7 bases from J, with 12 bases between. CDR3 residues: CASSLGRRTNTQYF. In DNA form, the CDR3 reads TGTGCCAGCAGTTTAGGGCGGCGCACGAATACGCAGTATTTT.

This clonotype has just a few counts. This chain connects TRBV3-1 to TRBJ2-5; D uncertain. CDR3 length equals 14 residues. Trimming removed 2 bases from V and 7 bases from J, with 14 bases in between. The germline V gene encodes CDR1 LGHDT and CDR2 YNNKEL (reference sequence). CDR3 nucleotides: TGTGCCAGCAGCCAAAGGGTCCCCATAGGGACCCAGTACTTC. It is translated as CASSQRVPIGTQYF.

This rearrangement joins TRBV19 to TRBJ2-7, with TRBD1 identical over 8 bases. Per the germline V gene, CDR1 is LNHDA and CDR2 is SQIVND (reference sequence). CDR3 length equals 15 residues. The V gene end was trimmed by 3 bases and the J gene end by 2 bases; junction bases not matched to a gene: 6. Written as DNA, the CDR3 is TGTGCCAGTAGTATTTCCCCAGGGGGCACCTACGAGCAGTACTTC. Translated: CASSISPGGTYEQYF.

The chain carries TRBV2 and TRBJ2-6; a weak D match, TRBD1 (6 bases). Trimming removed 6 bases at V and 0 bases at J, with 9 bases between. The CDR3 has 15 residues. From germline, CDR1 is SNHLY and CDR2 FYNNEI. The CDR3 DNA reads as TGTGCCAGCAGACAGGGAAGCTCTGGGGCCAACGTCCTGACTTTC. Translated: CASRQGSSGANVLTF. Supplemented by reference TRBV2 and TRBJ2-6, the full variable domain reads EPEVTQTPSHQVTQMGQEVILRCVPISNHLYFYWYRQILGQKVEFLVSFYNNEISEKSEIFDDQFSVERPDGSNFTLKIRSTKLEDSAMYFCASRQGSSGANVLTFGAGSRLTVL.

This clonotype was detected a few times. This rearrangement joins TRBV5-1 to TRBJ2-3; 8 nucleotides align to TRBD2. The ends lost 4 bases at V and 5 bases at J; junction bases unmatched: 6. Germline CDR1 and CDR2: SGHRS and YFSETQ. The CDR3 totals 14 residues. The DNA of the CDR3 is TGCGCCAGCAGCCCCGGGGGGGCCGAAGATACGCAGTATTTT. Translation: CASSPGGAEDTQYF.

The chain uses TRBV6-6 and TRBJ2-3; D is unresolved. This CDR3 contains 13 residues. The germline V gene has CDR1 MNHNY and CDR2 SVGAGI (reference sequence). The V end lost 2 bases, the J end lost 1 base, and 4 bases lay between the germline ends. The CDR3 is CASSYQRTDTQYF. CDR3 DNA: TGTGCCAGCAGTTACCAGCGCACAGATACGCAGTATTTT.

This clonotype turned up a few times. This chain links TRBV28 with TRBJ1-1, with D perhaps matching TRBD1 (5 bases). The CDR3 extends over 13 amino acids. Trimming removed 7 bases at V and 4 bases at J, with 13 bases between. The germline V gene encodes CDR1 MDHEN and CDR2 SYDVKM. The DNA of the CDR3 is TGTGCCAGCACCCTATATGGGACCACTGAAGCTTTCTTT. Translated, it gives CASTLYGTTEAFF.

This clonotype came up many times. This chain joins TRBV11-2 and TRBJ2-7; possibly TRBD1 for D (5 bases). Trimming left V 5 bases short and J 2 bases short, with 13 bases between. Germline CDR1 SGHAT, CDR2 FQNNGV. The CDR3 is 14 amino acids. DNA for the CDR3: TGTGCCAGCAGCATCGGACACGGCACCTACGAGCAGTACTTC. Translating gives CASSIGHGTYEQYF. The full variable domain, with the rest looked up from reference TRBV11-2 and TRBJ2-7, is EAGVAQSPRYKIIEKRQSVAFWCNPISGHATLYWYQQILGQGPKLLIQFQNNGVVDDSQLPKDRFSAERLKGVDSTLKIQPAKLEDSAVYLCASSIGHGTYEQYFGPGTRLTVT.

The table lists this clonotype with many counts. The rearrangement links TRBV7-2 to TRBJ2-1; 8 bases match TRBD2. CDR3 length: 15 amino acids. The trim removed 1 base at V and 3 bases at J, leaving 2 bases unmatched. The germline V gene has CDR1 SGHTA and CDR2 FQGNSA. CDR3 region: CASSLERGLYNEQFF. The DNA of the CDR3 is TGTGCCAGCAGCTTAGAGCGGGGGCTCTACAATGAGCAGTTCTTC. Supplemented by reference TRBV7-2 and TRBJ2-1, the full variable domain reads GAGVSQSPSNKVTEKGKDVELRCDPISGHTALYWYRQSLGQGLEFLIYFQGNSAPDKSGLPSDRFSAERTGGSVSTLTIQRTQQEDSAVYLCASSLERGLYNEQFFGPGTRLTVL.

This sequence joins TRBV4-3 and TRBJ2-7; no clear D. V lost 0 bases and J 2 bases, leaving 11 bases between the germline ends. CDR1 is LGHNA, CDR2 YSLEER, per germline. The CDR3 is 15 amino acids. CDR3 amino acids: CASSQDQRGTYEQYF. The DNA for the CDR3 is TGCGCCAGCAGCCAAGACCAGCGTGGTACCTACGAGCAGTACTTC.

CDR3 region: CASSLWSGDTQYF. The CDR3 nucleotides are TGTGCCAGCAGTTTATGGTCGGGAGATACGCAGTATTTT. The rearrangement links TRBV12-3 or TRBV12-4 to TRBJ2-3; D uncertain. V was cut by 2 bases and J by 5 bases, with 8 bases left in between. The CDR3 is made up of 13 amino acids.